The rows below give T cell receptor beta chains drawn from one sample of a study of T cells in Graves' hyperthyroidism and ophthalmopathy. TCRdb reanalysed the multiplex PCR reads using MiXCR and keeps one entry per CDR3 protein. The table lists around 440,000 distinct CDR3 sequences, around a sixth of them singletons. The sequenced sample was blood. These receptors all stem from a woman between 18 and 29 years old with Graves' hyperthyroidism. Both conserved end residues are part of each CDR3. The D gene is left open where the match is weak. Clone size is given for some rows only: seen once, a few or many times, or a class if the clone is expanded.

d_gene,v_gene,abundance,j_gene,CDR3nt,CDR3aa
NA,TRBV12-5,many,TRBJ2-5,TGTGCTAGTGGTTTGGAGGGGTTAGGGGAGACCCAGTACTTC,CASGLEGLGETQYF
NA,TRBV18,many,TRBJ1-2,TGTGCCAGCTCACCACCTGTACAGGGTTATGGCTACACCTTC,CASSPPVQGYGYTF
TRBD1,TRBV28,many,TRBJ2-1,TGTGCCAGCAGGACAGGGACCTACAATGAGCAGTTCTTC,CASRTGTYNEQFF
NA,TRBV20-1,NA,TRBJ2-1,TGCAGTGCTAGAGGGGCCGGAATGTCCTACAATGAGCAGTTCTTC,CSARGAGMSYNEQFF
TRBD2,TRBV2,many,TRBJ2-3,TGTGCCAGCAGCGGCGTGGCGGGAGTGTTGGCAGATACGCAGTATTTT,CASSGVAGVLADTQYF
TRBD1,TRBV6-1,NA,TRBJ2-7,TGTGCCAGCAGCCAAGACAGGGTTGCCTACGAGCAGTACTTC,CASSQDRVAYEQYF
TRBD2,TRBV7-3,many,TRBJ2-1,TGTGCCAGCAGCTTAACGTCTCGGCTAGCGGGGTCTAATGAGCAGTTCTTC,CASSLTSRLAGSNEQFF
TRBD2,TRBV5-5,many,TRBJ2-5,TGTGCCAGCAGCTTGAGGCTAGCGGGAGGAGTAGAGACCCAGTACTTC,CASSLRLAGGVETQYF
NA,TRBV7-9,many,TRBJ2-5,TGTGCCAGCAGCCCCGGGGGTCAAGAGACCCAGTACTTC,CASSPGGQETQYF
TRBD1,TRBV2,NA,TRBJ1-1,TGTGCCAGCAGTGGCCCCGGACAGGGGGGCACTGAAGCTTTCTTT,CASSGPGQGGTEAFF
TRBD1,TRBV28,many,TRBJ1-5,TGTGCCACCCAGACGACAGGGGAGAATCAGCCCCAGCATTTT,CATQTTGENQPQHF
NA,TRBV6-1,NA,TRBJ2-7,TGTGCCAGCAGTACCTCGACTGCCCAGAGCGAGCAGTACTTC,CASSTSTAQSEQYF
NA,TRBV2,many,TRBJ1-5,TGTGCCAGCAGTGCTTCGGTTCTAAGGAGCAATCAGCCCCAGCATTTT,CASSASVLRSNQPQHF
NA,TRBV20-1,NA,TRBJ2-7,TGCAGTGCTAGTATCAGTGACTACGAGCAGTACTTC,CSASISDYEQYF
TRBD1,TRBV3-1,many,TRBJ2-7,TGTGCCAGCAGCCAATGGACAGGGGGCTTGGGCGAGCAGTACTTC,CASSQWTGGLGEQYF
TRBD1,TRBV7-6,many,TRBJ2-3,TGTGCCAGCAGCCAGACAGGGAGTCGCACAGATACGCAGTATTTT,CASSQTGSRTDTQYF
NA,TRBV28,many,TRBJ2-3,TGTGCCAGCAGTTTCAGGAGTCTAAGCGGGCGGCTGTCGCAGTATTTT,CASSFRSLSGRLSQYF